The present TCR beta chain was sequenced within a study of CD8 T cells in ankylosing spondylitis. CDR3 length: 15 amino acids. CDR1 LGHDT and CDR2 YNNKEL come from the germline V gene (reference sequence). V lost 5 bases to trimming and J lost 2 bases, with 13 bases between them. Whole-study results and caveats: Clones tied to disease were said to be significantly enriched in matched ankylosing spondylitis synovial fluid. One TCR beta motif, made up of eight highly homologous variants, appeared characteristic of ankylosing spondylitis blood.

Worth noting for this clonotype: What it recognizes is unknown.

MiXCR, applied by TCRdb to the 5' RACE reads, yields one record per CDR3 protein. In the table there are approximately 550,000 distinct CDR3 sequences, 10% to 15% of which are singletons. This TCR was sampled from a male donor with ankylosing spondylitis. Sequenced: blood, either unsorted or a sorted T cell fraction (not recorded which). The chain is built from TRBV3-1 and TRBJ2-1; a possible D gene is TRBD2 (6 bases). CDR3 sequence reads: CASSSRDLAYNEQFF. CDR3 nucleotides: TGTGCCAGCAGCTCCCGGGACTTGGCCTACAATGAGCAGTTCTTC.